Each of the 11 T cell receptor beta chains below was sequenced from the same sample in a study of shared T cell receptors in the human thymus. The data were produced by immunoSEQ multiplex PCR, yet TCRdb's version contains in-frame clones alone and is incomplete. This sample has 700,000 or so clones, with 70% to 90% found just once. Separately, the same data were catalogued under a study of human thymus T cells.

The source material was thymocytes. The source is a girl less than two years old with a congenital heart defect.

This rearrangement joins TRBV7-9 to TRBJ1-1; maybe TRBD1 (5 bases). The V end was cut by 4 bases, the J end by 12 bases, with 24 bases between. Germline CDR1 is SEHNR and CDR2 is FQNEAQ (reference sequence). This CDR3 has 15 residues. The chain's CDR3 is CASSYFQPGVTKTFF. The CDR3 DNA sequence: TGTGCCAGCAGCTACTTCCAACCGGGGGTAACGAAAACTTTCTTT.

This clone was seen a few times. This sequence joins TRBV10-3 and TRBJ2-7; 9 bases line up with TRBD2. This CDR3 has 16 residues. Trimming removed 0 bases from V and 2 bases from J; junction bases left unmatched: 5. CDR1 is ENHRY, CDR2 SYGVKD, per germline. DNA for the CDR3: TGTGCCATCAGTGAGTCGCCTAGCGGGGAGCCCTACGAGCAGTACTTC. Translated: CAISESPSGEPYEQYF.

V gene TRBV6-6 combines with J gene TRBJ1-5; the match to TRBD1 covers 9 bases. CDR1 is MNHNY, CDR2 SVGAGI, per germline (reference sequence). CDR3 size: 16 residues. The V and J ends lost 8 bases and 4 bases, in that order; junction bases with no gene match: 12. CDR3 sequence (DNA): TGTGCCAGCGGGGGTGCGACAGGGGGAGAGAATCAGCCCCAGCATTTT. Translating gives CASGGATGGENQPQHF.

The chain couples TRBV25-1 to TRBJ2-1, with 7 bases identical to TRBD1. With V trimmed by 9 bases and J by 7 bases, 12 bases remained unmatched. Germline CDR1 MGHDK, CDR2 SYGVNS. The CDR3 is made up of 14 amino acids. The CDR3 DNA follows: TGTGCCAGTAACAGGGGTCCGGGCCAGAATGAGCAGTTCTTC. Encoded protein: CASNRGPGQNEQFF.

The gene calls are TRBV2 and TRBJ1-1, with TRBD1 matching over 10 bases. Germline trimming cut 6 bases from V and 1 base from J; bases unmatched to any gene: 5. CDR3 length equals 15 residues. Germline V gene sequence: CDR1 SNHLY, CDR2 FYNNEI. In DNA, the CDR3 is TGTGCCAGCAGGGGACAGGGGATCTGGAACACTGAAGCTTTCTTT. Protein product: CASRGQGIWNTEAFF.

V is TRBV10-2 and J is TRBJ2-2, with TRBD2 matching 10 bases. Germline CDR1 WSHSY, CDR2 SAAADI. The V and J ends lost 4 bases and 1 base, in that order; junction bases with no gene match: 9. The CDR3 covers 18 residues. This CDR3 is CASSGLFASGGNTGELFF. CDR3 bases: TGCGCCAGCAGTGGGCTGTTTGCTAGCGGGGGGAACACCGGGGAGCTGTTTTTT.

The genes are TRBV7-6 and TRBJ2-1, with 9 bases fitting TRBD1. Unmatched junction bases numbered 7, after V lost 4 bases and J lost 6 bases. The germline V gene encodes CDR1 SGHVS and CDR2 FNYEAQ. This CDR3 is built from 15 residues. CDR3 loop: CASSSQGAGGNEQFF. The CDR3 nucleotides read TGTGCCAGCAGCTCACAGGGGGCGGGTGGCAATGAGCAGTTCTTC.

This chain links TRBV5-4 with TRBJ2-7; 10 bases map to TRBD1. V lost 5 bases and J lost 5; bases outside the gene matches: 19. Germline loops: CDR1 SGHNT, CDR2 YYREEE (reference sequence). The CDR3 totals 18 residues. This CDR3 reads CASRLSGQGEVWCDEQYF. Here the CDR3 DNA reads TGTGCCAGCAGGTTAAGTGGACAGGGGGAAGTCTGGTGCGACGAGCAGTACTTC.

The chain recombines TRBV4-1 with TRBJ1-2; 7 bases map to TRBD1. CDR1 is MGHRA, CDR2 YSYEKL, per germline. This CDR3 is 14 amino acids long. The trim removed 0 bases at V and 3 bases at J, leaving 1 base unmatched. CDR3 sequence: CASSQDRGDYGYTF. The CDR3 DNA reads TGCGCCAGCAGCCAAGACAGGGGGGACTATGGCTACACCTTC.

The sample holds a few counts of this clone. Distinct nucleotide sequences in the sample also encode this CDR3. V and J are TRBV29-1 and TRBJ1-1; D remains unclear. Looked up from germline, CDR1 is SQVTM and CDR2 is ANQGSEA. This CDR3 spans 12 amino acids. The ends were cut back, 7 bases at V and 1 base at J, with 10 bases in the middle. The CDR3 here is CSGVRRNTEAFF. The CDR3 nucleotides read TGCAGCGGAGTAAGAAGGAACACTGAAGCTTTCTTT. The complete variable domain, with remaining parts taken from reference TRBV29-1 and TRBJ1-1, reads SAVISQKPSRDICQRGTSLTIQCQVDSQVTMMFWYRQQPGQSLTLIATANQGSEATYESGFVIDKFPISRPNLTFSTLTVSNMSPEDSSIYLCSGVRRNTEAFFGQGTRLTVV.

The gene calls are TRBV18 and TRBJ1-1; 9 bases align to TRBD1. The CDR3 has 17 amino acids. V was clipped by 3 bases and J by 0 bases; unmatched bases: 8. Germline V gives CDR1 KGHSH, CDR2 LQKENI. CDR3 coding DNA: TGTGCCAGCTCACCCCGGACAGGGGAGGGCTTGAACACTGAAGCTTTCTTT. This translates into CASSPRTGEGLNTEAFF.